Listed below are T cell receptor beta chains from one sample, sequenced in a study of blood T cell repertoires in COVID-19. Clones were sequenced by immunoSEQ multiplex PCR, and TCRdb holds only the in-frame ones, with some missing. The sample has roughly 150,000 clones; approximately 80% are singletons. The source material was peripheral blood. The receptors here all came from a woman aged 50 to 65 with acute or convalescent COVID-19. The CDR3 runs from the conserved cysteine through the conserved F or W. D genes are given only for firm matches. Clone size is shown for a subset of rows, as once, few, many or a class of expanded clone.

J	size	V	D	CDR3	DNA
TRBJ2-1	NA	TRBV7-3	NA	CASSLGGEQFF	TGTGCCAGCAGCTTAGGAGGGGAGCAGTTCTTC
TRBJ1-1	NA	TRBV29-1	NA	CSAASLYTEAFF	TGCAGCGCGGCCTCCTTGTACACTGAAGCTTTCTTT
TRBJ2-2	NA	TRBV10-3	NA	CAISAGGDLNTGELFF	TGTGCCATCAGTGCAGGAGGCGACCTAAACACCGGGGAGCTGTTTTTT
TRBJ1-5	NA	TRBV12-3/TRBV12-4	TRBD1	CASRGTGDQPQHF	TGTGCCAGCAGAGGGACAGGGGATCAGCCCCAGCATTTT
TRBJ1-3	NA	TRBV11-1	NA	CASSDRKFGNTIYF	TGTGCCAGCAGCGACAGGAAATTCGGAAACACCATATATTTT
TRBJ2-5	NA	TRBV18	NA	CASSPSGDQETQYF	TGTGCCAGCTCACCGTCAGGGGACCAAGAGACCCAGTACTTC
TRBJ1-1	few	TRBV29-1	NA	CSVTGWYTEAFF	TGCAGCGTAACAGGTTGGTACACTGAAGCTTTCTTT
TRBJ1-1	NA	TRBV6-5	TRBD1	CASRRDRERAFF	TGTGCCAGCAGGAGAGACAGGGAGAGAGCTTTCTTT
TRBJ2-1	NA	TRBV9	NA	CASSEGAQMPDNEQFF	TGTGCCAGCAGCGAAGGGGCCCAGATGCCCGACAATGAGCAGTTCTTC
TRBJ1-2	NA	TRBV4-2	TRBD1	CASSQDMGGGQGLGYTF	TGTGCCAGCAGCCAAGATATGGGGGGGGGACAGGGTCTTGGCTACACCTTC
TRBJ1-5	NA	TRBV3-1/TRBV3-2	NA	CASSQTGGSNQPQHF	TGTGCCAGCAGCCAAACCGGGGGTAGCAATCAGCCCCAGCATTTT
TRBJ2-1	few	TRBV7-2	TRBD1	CASSLHLSDRGRREQFF	TGTGCCAGCAGCTTACATCTCTCGGACAGGGGGCGGCGAGAGCAGTTCTTC
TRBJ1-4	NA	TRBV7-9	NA	CASSPLTGQGEKLFF	TGTGCCAGCAGCCCGTTGACAGGCCAAGGGGAAAAACTGTTTTTT
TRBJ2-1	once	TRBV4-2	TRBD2	CASSRTSGENEQFF	TGTGCCAGCAGCCGGACTAGCGGGGAGAATGAGCAGTTCTTC
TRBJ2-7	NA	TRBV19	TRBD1	CASRPGQGASYEQYF	TGTGCCAGTAGACCGGGACAGGGAGCATCCTACGAGCAGTACTTC
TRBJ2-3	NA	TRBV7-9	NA	CASSLEASLTDTQYF	TGTGCCAGCAGCTTAGAGGCTAGTCTCACAGATACGCAGTATTTT
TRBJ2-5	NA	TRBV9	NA	CASSVGRSGETQYF	TGTGCCAGCAGCGTAGGACGATCGGGGGAGACCCAGTACTTC
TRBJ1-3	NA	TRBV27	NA	CASSRTTGNGNTIYF	TGTGCCAGCAGTCGTACTACAGGGAATGGAAACACCATATATTTT
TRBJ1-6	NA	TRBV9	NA	CASSTVQGNSPLHF	TGTGCCAGCAGCACCGTCCAGGGCAATTCACCCCTCCACTTT
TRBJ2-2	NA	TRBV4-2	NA	CASSRSQARAGELFF	TGTGCCAGCAGCCGAAGTCAAGCTCGAGCCGGGGAGCTGTTTTTT
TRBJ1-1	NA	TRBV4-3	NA	CASSQDQSSNTEAFF	TGCGCCAGCAGCCAAGATCAGTCCTCGAACACTGAAGCTTTCTTT
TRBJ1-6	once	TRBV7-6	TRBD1	CASSLVDRDNSPLHF	TGTGCCAGCAGCTTAGTGGACAGGGATAATTCACCCCTCCACTTT
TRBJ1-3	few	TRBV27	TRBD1	CASRPGQADDTIYF	TGTGCCAGCAGGCCCGGACAGGCGGATGACACCATATATTTT
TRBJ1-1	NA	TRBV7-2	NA	CASSDPDRNTEAFF	TGTGCCAGCAGCGATCCGGACAGGAACACTGAAGCTTTCTTT
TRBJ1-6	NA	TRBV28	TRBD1	CASSSNPGQGENSPLHF	TGTGCCAGCAGTTCGAACCCGGGACAGGGGGAAAATTCACCCCTCCACTTT
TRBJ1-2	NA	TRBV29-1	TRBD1	CSVVPGQLNYGYTF	TGCAGCGTTGTCCCGGGACAGCTAAACTATGGCTACACCTTC
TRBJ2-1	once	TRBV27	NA	CASSFRGGAGYNEQFF	TGTGCCAGCAGTTTCCGTGGGGGCGCAGGGTACAATGAGCAGTTCTTC
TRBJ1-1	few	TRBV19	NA	CASSATGTEAFF	TGTGCCAGTAGTGCAACAGGGACTGAAGCTTTCTTT
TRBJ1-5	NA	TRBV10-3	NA	CAISDLQGNQPQHF	TGTGCCATCAGTGACTTGCAGGGGAATCAGCCCCAGCATTTT
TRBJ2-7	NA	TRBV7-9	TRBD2	CASSLDLGGYYEQYF	TGTGCCAGCAGCTTAGATTTGGGGGGGTACTACGAGCAGTACTTC
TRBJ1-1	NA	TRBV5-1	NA	CASSTSGIEAFF	TGCGCCAGCAGCACTTCAGGCATTGAAGCTTTCTTT
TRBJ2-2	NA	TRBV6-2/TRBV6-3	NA	CASSYSPGSGELFF	TGTGCCAGCAGTTACTCACCGGGGTCCGGGGAGCTGTTTTTT
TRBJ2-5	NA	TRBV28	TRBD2	CASTGTIGQETQYF	TGTGCCAGCACGGGGACTATTGGGCAAGAGACCCAGTACTTC
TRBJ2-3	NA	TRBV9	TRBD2	CASSVGLAGGRTDTQYF	TGTGCCAGCAGCGTAGGGCTAGCGGGGGGCAGGACAGATACGCAGTATTTT
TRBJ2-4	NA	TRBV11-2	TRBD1	CASSLVWTGKNIQYF	TGTGCCAGCAGCTTAGTCTGGACAGGGAAAAACATTCAGTACTTC
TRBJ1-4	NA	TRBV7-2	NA	CASSLRSGQLDEKLFF	TGTGCCAGCAGCTTGAGAAGTGGGCAGTTGGATGAAAAACTGTTTTTT
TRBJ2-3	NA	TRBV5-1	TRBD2	CASASGTSSDTQYF	TGCGCCAGCGCCTCAGGGACTAGTTCGGATACGCAGTATTTT
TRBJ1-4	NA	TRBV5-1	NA	CASSLAVDEKLFF	TGCGCCAGCAGCTTGGCGGTCGATGAAAAACTGTTTTTT
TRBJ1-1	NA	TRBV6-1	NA	CASSEARVVNTEAFF	TGTGCCAGCAGTGAAGCCAGGGTGGTGAACACTGAAGCTTTCTTT
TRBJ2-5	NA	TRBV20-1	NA	CSASPQAETQYF	TGCAGTGCTAGTCCACAGGCGGAGACCCAGTACTTC
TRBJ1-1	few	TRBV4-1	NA	CASSQDRRGDRTEAFF	TGCGCCAGCAGCCAGGACCGGCGGGGGGATAGGACTGAAGCTTTCTTT
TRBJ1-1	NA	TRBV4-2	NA	CASSQRSGEAFF	TGTGCCAGCAGCCAAAGGTCAGGGGAGGCTTTCTTT
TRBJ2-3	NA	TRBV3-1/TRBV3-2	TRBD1	CASSRDRTFRTDTQYF	TGTGCCAGCAGCCGGGACAGGACCTTCCGCACAGATACGCAGTATTTT
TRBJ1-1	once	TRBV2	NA	CASSLGANTEAFF	TGTGCCAGCAGTTTGGGGGCCAACACTGAAGCTTTCTTT
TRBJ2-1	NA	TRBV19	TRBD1	CASSRGQGGGYEQFF	TGTGCCAGTAGCCGTGGACAGGGAGGAGGGTATGAGCAGTTCTTC
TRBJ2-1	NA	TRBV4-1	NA	CASSQEGSGRDNEQFF	TGCGCCAGCAGCCAAGAAGGTAGCGGAAGGGACAATGAGCAGTTCTTC
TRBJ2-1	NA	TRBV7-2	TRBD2	CASSLNFAGGQNEQFF	TGTGCCAGCAGCCTCAATTTTGCGGGGGGCCAGAATGAGCAGTTCTTC
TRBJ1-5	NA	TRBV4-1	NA	CASSQETPNRADQPQHF	TGCGCCAGCAGCCAAGAAACCCCCAACAGGGCGGATCAGCCCCAGCATTTT
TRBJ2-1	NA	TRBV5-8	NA	CASSLADRNEQFF	TGTGCCAGCAGCTTGGCGGACAGAAATGAGCAGTTCTTC